Listed below are T cell receptor beta chains from one sample, sequenced in a study of human T cells and chemical hapten exposure. In TCRdb, the 5' RACE reads were re-called with MiXCR into one record per CDR3 protein. The sample gives around 82,000 distinct CDR3 sequences, 6% to 8.5% of which show up once; approximately 2.3% is in the top ten. The receptors originated from a male donor in good health. The CDR3 runs from the conserved cysteine through the conserved F or W. Each record gives: V gene, D gene, clone size, J gene, CDR3 protein, CDR3 DNA. D genes are given only for firm matches. Clone size is given for some rows only: seen once, a few or many times, or a class if the clone is expanded.

>TRBV5-1|-|medium-sized|TRBJ2-3
CASSSTGEGDTQYF
TGCGCCAGCAGCTCTACAGGGGAGGGAGATACGCAGTATTTT
>TRBV5-6|TRBD1|-|TRBJ1-1
CASSLGTGQVVEAFF
TGTGCCAGCAGCTTGGGGACAGGACAGGTGGTGGAAGCTTTCTTT
>TRBV5-1|TRBD2|many|TRBJ2-3
CASSLSGSGADTQYF
TGCGCCAGCAGCTTGAGCGGGAGTGGGGCAGATACGCAGTATTTT
>TRBV13|TRBD1|-|TRBJ2-1
CASSITGGYEQFF
TGTGCCAGCAGCATCACAGGGGGATATGAGCAGTTCTTC
>TRBV12-3/TRBV12-4|-|-|TRBJ2-3
CASSLVPTTDTQYF
TGTGCCAGCAGTTTAGTTCCTACCACAGATACGCAGTATTTT
>TRBV2|-|-|TRBJ2-6
CASTRSTFRSGANVLTF
TGTGCCAGCACTCGCTCGACATTTCGATCTGGGGCCAACGTCCTGACTTTC
>TRBV6-6|-|-|TRBJ1-2
CASSYSPPDGYTF
TGTGCCAGCAGTTACAGCCCCCCAGATGGCTACACCTTC
>TRBV14|-|-|TRBJ1-4
CASSHPAATNEKLFF
TGTGCCAGCAGCCACCCGGCAGCCACTAATGAAAAACTGTTTTTT
>TRBV12-3/TRBV12-4|-|-|TRBJ2-7
CASSLNSREQYF
TGTGCCAGCAGTTTGAACTCTAGAGAGCAGTACTTC
>TRBV20-1|-|-|TRBJ2-5
CSAASGQETQYF
TGCAGTGCTGCGAGCGGACAAGAGACCCAGTACTTC
>TRBV4-1|-|-|TRBJ1-5
CASSPTKGPNNQPQHF
TGCGCCAGCAGTCCGACGAAGGGTCCGAATAATCAGCCCCAGCATTTT
>TRBV5-1|TRBD1|many|TRBJ2-3
CASSLGTGSSTDTQYF
TGCGCCAGCAGCTTAGGGACAGGCTCTAGCACAGATACGCAGTATTTT
>TRBV12-3/TRBV12-4|-|many|TRBJ2-1
CASSLAPGGTDEQFF
TGTGCCAGCAGTTTGGCCCCTGGGGGGACTGATGAGCAGTTCTTC
>TRBV29-1|TRBD2|many|TRBJ2-3
CSVEDWTSGTVSTDTQYF
TGCAGCGTTGAAGATTGGACTAGCGGGACCGTTAGCACAGATACGCAGTATTTT
>TRBV4-3|-|few|TRBJ2-3
CASSQDFFLGVADTQYF
TGCGCCAGCAGCCAAGATTTTTTTCTAGGGGTTGCAGATACGCAGTATTTT
>TRBV20-1|-|-|TRBJ1-3
CSARRVASGNTIYF
TGCAGTGCTAGAAGGGTAGCCTCTGGAAACACCATATATTTT
>TRBV20-1|-|-|TRBJ1-1
CSARKGDMNTEAFF
TGCAGTGCTAGGAAGGGGGACATGAACACTGAAGCTTTCTTT
>TRBV11-2|-|many|TRBJ1-1
CASSPRVTGGEAFF
TGTGCCAGCAGCCCCCGGGTGACCGGCGGTGAAGCTTTCTTT
>TRBV27|-|-|TRBJ2-6
CASSLLCRSGANVLTF
TGTGCCAGCAGTTTATTGTGCCGCTCTGGGGCCAACGTCCTGACTTTC
>TRBV7-2|TRBD2|many|TRBJ2-7
CASSQGGAVIGEQYF
TGTGCCAGCAGCCAGGGAGGGGCAGTTATCGGAGAGCAGTACTTC
>TRBV6-2/TRBV6-3|-|many|TRBJ2-7
CASTPRLSRTNGGEQYF
TGTGCCAGCACCCCTCGTCTTTCGAGGACAAACGGAGGCGAGCAGTACTTC
>TRBV5-1|-|few|TRBJ2-3
CASSLVQTTDTQYF
TGCGCCAGCAGCTTGGTCCAGACCACAGATACGCAGTATTTT
>TRBV20-1|-|-|TRBJ1-1
CSARDAGGFGLAEAFF
TGCAGTGCTAGAGATGCGGGAGGGTTTGGGTTAGCTGAAGCTTTCTTT
>TRBV6-4|-|many|TRBJ2-3
CASSDSLGSTDTQYF
TGTGCCAGCAGTGACTCACTGGGGAGCACAGATACGCAGTATTTT
>TRBV4-3|-|-|TRBJ2-7
CASSQGTGEYYEQYF
TGCGCCAGCAGCCAAGGGACGGGGGAGTACTACGAGCAGTACTTC
>TRBV5-1|TRBD1|many|TRBJ1-1
CASSPDRATEAFF
TGCGCCAGCAGTCCGGACAGGGCCACTGAAGCTTTCTTT
>TRBV27|TRBD1|many|TRBJ2-7
CASSTRQGSYEQYF
TGTGCCAGCAGTACGCGACAGGGCTCCTACGAGCAGTACTTC
>TRBV15|-|many|TRBJ2-1
CATSRARSEQFF
TGTGCCACCAGCAGAGCAAGAAGTGAGCAGTTCTTC
>TRBV6-1|-|few|TRBJ1-5
CASSLQGSGGNQPQHF
TGTGCCAGCAGTCTTCAGGGCTCTGGGGGCAATCAGCCCCAGCATTTT
>TRBV2|TRBD2|-|TRBJ2-1
CASRAASGSYNEQFF
TGTGCCAGCAGGGCAGCTAGCGGCTCCTACAATGAGCAGTTCTTC
>TRBV11-2|TRBD1|many|TRBJ2-1
CASSLGGTGVYEQFF
TGTGCCAGCAGCTTAGGTGGGACAGGGGTGTATGAGCAGTTCTTC
>TRBV7-9|-|-|TRBJ1-1
CASSPPLNTETEAFF
TGTGCCAGCAGCCCCCCTCTTAACACGGAAACTGAAGCTTTCTTT
>TRBV5-6|-|many|TRBJ2-2
CASSTGRNTGELFF
TGTGCCAGCAGTACCGGACGGAACACCGGGGAGCTGTTTTTT
>TRBV12-5|TRBD1|many|TRBJ2-7
CASGFEPPGQGGLGQYF
TGTGCTAGTGGTTTTGAACCACCGGGACAGGGCGGACTCGGGCAGTACTTC
>TRBV27|-|few|TRBJ2-3
CATSPVPPKGTQYF
TGTGCCACCTCCCCTGTGCCCCCCAAGGGTACGCAGTATTTT
>TRBV6-4|-|many|TRBJ1-1
CASSVSSENTEAFF
TGTGCCAGCAGTGTCTCCTCAGAGAACACTGAAGCTTTCTTT
>TRBV6-5|TRBD1|-|TRBJ2-7
CASSYSTGGPYEQYF
TGTGCCAGCAGTTACTCAACAGGGGGCCCCTACGAGCAGTACTTC
>TRBV29-1|TRBD2|many|TRBJ2-1
CSGVAGSSYNEQFF
TGCAGCGGAGTAGCGGGAAGCTCCTACAATGAGCAGTTCTTC
>TRBV4-2|-|many|TRBJ2-3
CASSQARETPPVPDTQYF
TGTGCCAGCAGCCAAGCTCGGGAGACTCCCCCGGTCCCAGATACGCAGTATTTT
>TRBV6-5|-|many|TRBJ2-1
CASSHEIRHEQFF
TGTGCCAGCAGTCACGAAATTCGGCATGAGCAGTTCTTC
>TRBV6-5|-|many|TRBJ1-5
CASSSNSNQPQHF
TGTGCCAGCAGTTCCAACTCAAATCAGCCCCAGCATTTT
>TRBV6-4|-|medium-sized|TRBJ2-6
CASSDNSGANVLTF
TGTGCCAGCAGTGACAACTCTGGGGCCAACGTCCTGACTTTC
>TRBV6-2/TRBV6-3|-|many|TRBJ2-7
CASSFPPYEQYF
TGTGCCAGCAGTTTTCCGCCCTACGAGCAGTACTTC
>TRBV7-9|TRBD2|few|TRBJ2-1
CASRRLAGGQNEQFF
TGTGCCAGCAGACGACTAGCGGGGGGGCAGAATGAGCAGTTCTTC
>TRBV9|-|many|TRBJ2-6
CASSSGTVSSGANVLTF
TGTGCCAGCAGCTCCGGGACCGTGAGCTCTGGGGCCAACGTCCTGACTTTC
>TRBV20-1|-|many|TRBJ2-7
CSARGGMGESSYEQYF
TGCAGTGCTAGAGGAGGCATGGGGGAGAGCTCCTACGAGCAGTACTTC
>TRBV5-4|-|few|TRBJ2-1
CASSPAVGGSYNEQFF
TGTGCCAGCAGCCCGGCAGTGGGAGGTTCCTACAATGAGCAGTTCTTC
>TRBV7-9|TRBD2|many|TRBJ2-4
CASSGLEANIQYF
TGTGCCAGCAGCGGACTAGAGGCGAACATTCAGTACTTC
>TRBV5-4|-|-|TRBJ1-4
CASSFQTATNEKLFF
TGTGCCAGCAGTTTTCAGACTGCAACTAATGAAAAACTGTTTTTT
>TRBV7-2|TRBD2|-|TRBJ2-2
CASSFSGGAPGELFF
TGTGCCAGCAGCTTTAGCGGGGGTGCTCCCGGGGAGCTGTTTTTT
>TRBV29-1|TRBD2|many|TRBJ2-2
CSAPGLATGELFF
TGCAGCGCTCCGGGACTAGCGACCGGGGAGCTGTTTTTT